This T cell receptor (beta chain) is drawn from a study of cytomegalovirus exposure and HLA in healthy donors. The study, taken as a whole, reports: Productive rates of about 87% or about 30% were seen for most TCR beta V segments in an earlier analysis.

In germline, CDR1 is MDHEN, CDR2 SYDVKM. Trimming removed 6 bases from V and 7 bases from J, with 15 bases in between. The CDR3 is 14 residues long. PCR used 60 Vbeta primers and 13 Jbeta primers. Only in-frame clones appear in the TCRdb table, and some are missing; sequencing was by immunoSEQ multiplex PCR. The sample table sets out about 77,000 clones. Worth noting for this clone: The antigen is undetermined.

V is TRBV28 and J is TRBJ1-4, with D possibly being TRBD1 (5 bases). The TCR originated in a man aged 45 to 65 in good health and CMV-seropositive. The specimen was PBMCs. CDR3 sequence (DNA): TGTGCCAGCAGAGCCGCCAACGGGGGTGAAAAACTGTTTTTT. It translates to CASRAANGGEKLFF.